The following is a T cell receptor (beta chain) sequence with its context. The data derive from a study of blood T cell repertoires in COVID-19. The V gene's germline CDR1 is LNHNV and CDR2 YYDKDF (reference sequence). V lost 5 bases and J 3 bases, leaving 16 bases between the germline ends. This CDR3 has 15 amino acids. The data were produced by immunoSEQ multiplex PCR, yet TCRdb's version contains in-frame clones alone and is incomplete. The table has roughly 200,000 clones, more than 80% seen once. The sequenced sample consisted of PBMCs or T cells enriched from blood (not recorded which). This TCR came from a man aged 25-45 years who had recovered from COVID-19. The chain joins TRBV15 to TRBJ1-2; D possibly corresponds to TRBD1 (5 bases). CDR3 amino acids: CATSPLEGSDYGYTF. DNA for the CDR3: TGTGCCACCAGCCCCTTGGAGGGGTCGGACTATGGCTACACCTTC. The variable domain in full, with the rest retrieved from reference TRBV15 and TRBJ1-2, is DAMVIQNPRYQVTQFGKPVTLSCSQTLNHNVMYWYQQKSSQAPKLLFHYYDKDFNNEADTPDNFQSRRPNTSFCFLDIRSPGLGDTAMYLCATSPLEGSDYGYTFGSGTRLTVV.